This TCR beta chain was observed in a study of PD-L1 blockade in urothelial cancer. Synthetic TCR analog templates were spiked into each PCR. Sequencing was performed with immunoSEQ multiplex PCR; in TCRdb, only in-frame clones are kept and a portion is missing. The data show approximately 71,000 clones, 85% to 90% seen once. Source: PBMCs, taken around atezolizumab (anti-PD-L1) treatment. This TCR was sampled from a man aged 55 to 70 with urothelial cancer.

CDR3 nucleotides: TGTGCCAGCAGTGAAAAACAGGGGGGCACCGGGGAGCTGTTTTTT. Protein sequence: CASSEKQGGTGELFF. The chain couples TRBV6-1 to TRBJ2-2; 8 nucleotides agree with TRBD1. The CDR3 covers 15 residues. Looked up from germline, CDR1 is MNHNS and CDR2 is SASEGT. Trimming took 2 bases from V and 4 from J; bases not matched to a gene: 3.